The 10 T cell receptor beta chains in this list originate from one sample, sequenced in a study of T-cell memory formation after mild COVID-19. TCRdb passed the 5' RACE reads through MiXCR, listing each CDR3 protein once. Of 250,000 to 350,000 distinct CDR3 sequences in the sample, 16% are singletons; the top ten hold about 23%. The sequenced sample was PBMCs or a T cell subset sorted from them (not recorded which). The receptor set was obtained from a man younger than 35 who had mild COVID-19 (a few samples of this study predate the infection). Cell type and time point are not known.

This clonotype was detected ten times or more. The CDR3 spells CASKEDSSGANVLTF. In DNA form, the CDR3 reads TGTGCCAGCAAGGAGGACAGCTCTGGGGCCAACGTCCTGACTTTC. The rearrangement joins TRBV6-5 to TRBJ2-6; a possible D gene is TRBD1 (6 bases). Germline lookup yields CDR1 MNHEY and CDR2 SVGAGI. The V end was cut by 7 bases, the J end by 0 bases, with 10 bases between. The CDR3 length is 15 residues.

The chain has TRBV10-3 and TRBJ1-2; TRBD1 is a possible D gene (5 bases). The CDR3 is 14 amino acids. Germline V gene sequence: CDR1 ENHRY, CDR2 SYGVKD. Trimming cost V 4 bases and J 6 bases, with 15 bases left between them. The CDR3 region is CAISVGQGSDGYTF. The CDR3 region has the DNA TGTGCCATCAGTGTGGGGCAGGGATCGGATGGCTACACCTTC.

The chain has TRBV11-2 and TRBJ1-4; D is possibly TRBD1 (5 bases). CDR1 and CDR2 from the germline V gene are SGHAT and FQNNGV. This CDR3 comprises 14 residues. Trimming stripped 4 bases from V and 5 bases from J, with 11 bases between. The DNA of the CDR3 is TGTGCCAGCAGCTCATTCAGGGAGAATGAAAAACTGTTTTTT. Translation: CASSSFRENEKLFF.

This clonotype appeared a few times. The chain's CDR3 is CASSPTGNEQYV. DNA of the CDR3: TGTGCCAGCAGCCCGACAGGGAACGAGCAGTACGTC. The chain is built from TRBV2 and TRBJ2-7; the match to TRBD1 covers 7 bases. J lost 5 bases, V lost 6 bases, and 4 bases had no gene match. Germline values: CDR1 SNHLY, CDR2 FYNNEI. The CDR3 is made up of 12 amino acids.

This CDR3 is CATPKPGTSGGEQFF. The CDR3 coding sequence is TGTGCCACCCCCAAACCCGGGACTAGCGGCGGTGAGCAGTTCTTC. The V and J genes are TRBV15 and TRBJ2-1; TRBD2 aligns across 11 bases. There are 15 residues in the CDR3. V dropped 8 bases and J dropped 9; count of bases not matched to a gene: 12. The germline V gene has CDR1 LNHNV and CDR2 YYDKDF (reference sequence).

The CDR3 DNA reads as TGTGCCAGCAGTCGGACAGGCGAGCAGTACTTC. As protein: CASSRTGEQYF. This chain links TRBV12-3 or TRBV12-4 with TRBJ2-7, with 7 bases lining up with TRBD1. The CDR3 covers 11 residues. Trimming took 5 bases from V and 6 from J; bases not matched to a gene: 1.

This clonotype was seen many times. The chain joins TRBV7-9 to TRBJ2-7; D not certain. The V end lost 5 bases, the J end lost 5 bases, and 13 bases lay between the germline ends. Germline CDR1 SEHNR, CDR2 FQNEAQ (reference sequence). The CDR3 is 13 amino acids. Written as DNA, the CDR3 is TGTGCCAGCAGCGCCGGGCCCCGGGACGAGCAGTACTTC. It specifies CASSAGPRDEQYF.

The chain joins TRBV20-1 to TRBJ1-1; a possible D gene is TRBD1 (5 bases). Germline V gene lookup returns CDR1 DFQATT and CDR2 SNEGSKA (reference sequence). V was shortened by 3 bases and J by 2 bases, with 10 bases between the two germline ends. The CDR3 is made up of 13 amino acids. Written as DNA, the CDR3 is TGCAGTGCTAGCAGGGACGGCAACACTGAAGCTTTCTTT. Protein product: CSASRDGNTEAFF.

The sample holds many counts of this clonotype. The chain uses TRBV10-3 and TRBJ2-1; D is uncertain. Trimming took 5 bases from V and 6 from J, leaving 11 bases between them. Germline CDR1 reads ENHRY; CDR2 reads SYGVKD. CDR3 length: 13 residues. CDR3 residues: CAISRDSINEQFF. The CDR3 nucleotides read TGTGCCATCAGTCGCGATTCCATCAATGAGCAGTTCTTC.

In its sample, this clonotype was seen a few times. V is TRBV20-1 and J is TRBJ2-6; tentatively, D is TRBD2 (5 bases). With 5 bases removed from V and 0 bases from J, the gap between germline ends came to 11 bases. CDR1 DFQATT and CDR2 SNEGSKA come from the germline V gene (reference sequence). This CDR3 spans 15 amino acids. Here the CDR3 reads CSADGGFSGANVLTF. The CDR3 coding sequence is TGCAGTGCTGATGGAGGCTTCTCTGGGGCCAACGTCCTGACTTTC.